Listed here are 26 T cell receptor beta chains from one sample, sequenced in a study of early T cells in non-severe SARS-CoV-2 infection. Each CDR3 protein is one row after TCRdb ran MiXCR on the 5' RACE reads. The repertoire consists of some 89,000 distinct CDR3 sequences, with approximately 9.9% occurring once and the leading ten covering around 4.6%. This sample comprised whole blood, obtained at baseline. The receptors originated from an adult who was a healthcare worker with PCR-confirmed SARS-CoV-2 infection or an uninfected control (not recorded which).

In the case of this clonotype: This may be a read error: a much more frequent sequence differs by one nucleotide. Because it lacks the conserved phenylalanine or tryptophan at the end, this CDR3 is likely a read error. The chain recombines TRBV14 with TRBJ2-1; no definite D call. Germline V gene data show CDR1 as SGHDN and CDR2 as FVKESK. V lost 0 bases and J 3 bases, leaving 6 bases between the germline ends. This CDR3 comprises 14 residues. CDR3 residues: CASSQENLYNEQFS. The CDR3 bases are TGTGCCAGCAGCCAAGAGAACCTCTACAATGAGCAGTTCTCC.

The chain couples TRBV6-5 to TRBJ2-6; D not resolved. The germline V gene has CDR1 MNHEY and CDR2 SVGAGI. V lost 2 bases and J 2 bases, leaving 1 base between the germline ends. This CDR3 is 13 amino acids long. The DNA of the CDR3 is TGTGCCAGCAGTTACACTGGGGCCAACGTCCTGACTTTC. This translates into CASSYTGANVLTF.

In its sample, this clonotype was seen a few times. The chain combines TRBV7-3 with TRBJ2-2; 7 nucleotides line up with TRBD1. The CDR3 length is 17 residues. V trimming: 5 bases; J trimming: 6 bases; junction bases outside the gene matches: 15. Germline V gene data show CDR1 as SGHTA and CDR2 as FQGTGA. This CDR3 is CASSRTRTGPNPGELFF. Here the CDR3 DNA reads TGTGCCAGCAGCCGAACTCGGACAGGCCCAAACCCCGGGGAGCTGTTTTTT.

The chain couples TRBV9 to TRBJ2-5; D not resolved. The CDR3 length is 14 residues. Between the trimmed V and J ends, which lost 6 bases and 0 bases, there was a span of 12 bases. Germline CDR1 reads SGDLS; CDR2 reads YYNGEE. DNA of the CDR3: TGTGCCAGCAACGGATTAGGGTACCAAGAGACCCAGTACTTC. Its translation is CASNGLGYQETQYF.

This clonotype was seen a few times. The DNA for the CDR3 is TGTGCCAGCAGTCGCCTGGGCGCCCAAGAGACCCAGTACTTC. This encodes CASSRLGAQETQYF. This chain joins TRBV6-1 and TRBJ2-5; unclear D gene. V was clipped by 5 bases and J by 1 base, with 11 bases between them. CDR3 length: 14 amino acids. Germline V gene lookup returns CDR1 MNHNS and CDR2 SASEGT.

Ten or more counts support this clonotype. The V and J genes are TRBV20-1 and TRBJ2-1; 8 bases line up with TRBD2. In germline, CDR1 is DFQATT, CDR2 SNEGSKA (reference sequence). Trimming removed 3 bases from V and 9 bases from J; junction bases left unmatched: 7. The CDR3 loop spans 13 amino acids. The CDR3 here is CSASEGGRSEQFF. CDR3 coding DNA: TGCAGTGCTAGCGAAGGCGGGAGGAGTGAGCAGTTCTTC.

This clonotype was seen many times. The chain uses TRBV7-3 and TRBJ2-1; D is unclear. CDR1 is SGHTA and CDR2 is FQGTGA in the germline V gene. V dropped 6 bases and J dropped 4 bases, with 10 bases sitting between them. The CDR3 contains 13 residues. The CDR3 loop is CASRAQPYNEQFF. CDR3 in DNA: TGTGCCAGCAGGGCCCAACCTTACAATGAGCAGTTCTTC. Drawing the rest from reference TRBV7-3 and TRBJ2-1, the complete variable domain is GAGVSQTPSNKVTEKGKYVELRCDPISGHTALYWYRQSLGQGPEFLIYFQGTGAADDSGLPNDRFFAVRPEGSVSTLKIQRTERGDSAVYLCASRAQPYNEQFFGPGTRLTVL.

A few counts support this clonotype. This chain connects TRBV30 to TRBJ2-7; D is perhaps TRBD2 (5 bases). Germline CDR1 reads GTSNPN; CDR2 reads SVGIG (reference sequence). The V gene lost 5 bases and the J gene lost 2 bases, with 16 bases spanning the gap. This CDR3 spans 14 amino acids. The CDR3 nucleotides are TGTGCCTGGGTTAAAGGCCGGGGAACCTACGAGCAGTACTTC. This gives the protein CAWVKGRGTYEQYF.

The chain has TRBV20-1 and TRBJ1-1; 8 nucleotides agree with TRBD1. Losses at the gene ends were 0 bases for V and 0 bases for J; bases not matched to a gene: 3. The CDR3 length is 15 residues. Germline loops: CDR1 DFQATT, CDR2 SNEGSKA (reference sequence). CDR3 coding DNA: TGCAGTGCTAGAGACCCACAGGGGGTGAACACTGAAGCTTTCTTT. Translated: CSARDPQGVNTEAFF.

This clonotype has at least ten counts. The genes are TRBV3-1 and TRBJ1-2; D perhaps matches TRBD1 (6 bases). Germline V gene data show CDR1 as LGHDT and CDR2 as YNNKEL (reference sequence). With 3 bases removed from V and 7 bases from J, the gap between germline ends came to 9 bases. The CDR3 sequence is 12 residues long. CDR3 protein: CASSQEGGGYTF. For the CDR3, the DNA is TGTGCCAGCAGCCAGGAAGGGGGTGGCTACACCTTC. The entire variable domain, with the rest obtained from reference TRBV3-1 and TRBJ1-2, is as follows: DTAVSQTPKYLVTQMGNDKSIKCEQNLGHDTMYWYKQDSKKFLKIMFSYNNKELIINETVPNRFSPKSPDKAHLNLHINSLELGDSAVYFCASSQEGGGYTFGSGTRLTVV.

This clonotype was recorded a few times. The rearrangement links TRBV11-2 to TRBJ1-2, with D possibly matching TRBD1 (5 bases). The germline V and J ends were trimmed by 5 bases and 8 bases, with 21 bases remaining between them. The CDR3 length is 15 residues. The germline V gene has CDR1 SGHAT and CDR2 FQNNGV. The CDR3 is CASSVIRGRRVGYTF. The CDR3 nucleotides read TGTGCCAGCAGCGTAATCCGGGGCCGGCGAGTCGGCTACACCTTC.

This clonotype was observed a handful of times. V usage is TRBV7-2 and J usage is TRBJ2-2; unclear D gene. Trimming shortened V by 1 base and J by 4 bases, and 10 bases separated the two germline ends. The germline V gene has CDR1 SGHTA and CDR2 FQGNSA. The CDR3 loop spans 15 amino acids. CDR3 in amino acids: CASSLDPSGTGELFF. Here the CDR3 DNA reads TGTGCCAGCAGCTTAGATCCTAGTGGCACCGGGGAGCTGTTTTTT.

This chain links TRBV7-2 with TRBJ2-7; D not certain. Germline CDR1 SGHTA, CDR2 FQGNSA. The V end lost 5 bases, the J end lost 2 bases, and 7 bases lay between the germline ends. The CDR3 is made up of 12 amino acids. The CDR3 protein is CASSLHTYEQYF. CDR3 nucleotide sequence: TGTGCCAGCAGCCTACATACCTACGAGCAGTACTTC.

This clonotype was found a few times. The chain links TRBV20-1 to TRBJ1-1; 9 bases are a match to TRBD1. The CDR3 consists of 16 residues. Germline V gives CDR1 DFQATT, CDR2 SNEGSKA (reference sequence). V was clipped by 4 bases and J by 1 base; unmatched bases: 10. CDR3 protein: CSATPLPGQGNTEAFF. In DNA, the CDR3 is TGCAGTGCTACGCCTCTACCGGGACAGGGGAACACTGAAGCTTTCTTT.

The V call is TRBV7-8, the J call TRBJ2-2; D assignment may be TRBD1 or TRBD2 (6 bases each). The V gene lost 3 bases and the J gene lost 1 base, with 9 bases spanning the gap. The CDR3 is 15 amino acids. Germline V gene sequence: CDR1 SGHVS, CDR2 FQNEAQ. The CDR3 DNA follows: TGTGCCAGCAGCTTGGCGGGACAGAACACCGGGGAGCTGTTTTTT. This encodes CASSLAGQNTGELFF.

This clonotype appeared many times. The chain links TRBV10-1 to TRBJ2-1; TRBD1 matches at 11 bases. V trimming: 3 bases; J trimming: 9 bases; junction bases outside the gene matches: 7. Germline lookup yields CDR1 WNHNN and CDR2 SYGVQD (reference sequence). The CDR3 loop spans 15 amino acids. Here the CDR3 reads CASSDGQGATGEQFF. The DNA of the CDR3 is TGCGCCAGCAGTGACGGACAGGGGGCGACCGGTGAGCAGTTCTTC.

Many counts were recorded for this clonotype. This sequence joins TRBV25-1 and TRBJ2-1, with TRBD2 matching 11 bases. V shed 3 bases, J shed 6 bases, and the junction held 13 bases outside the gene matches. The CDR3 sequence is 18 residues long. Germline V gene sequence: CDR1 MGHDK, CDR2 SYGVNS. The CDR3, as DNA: TGTGCCAGCAGTGAGTCCGGGAGGGCTAGCGGGAGGAGCAATGAGCAGTTCTTC. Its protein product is CASSESGRASGRSNEQFF. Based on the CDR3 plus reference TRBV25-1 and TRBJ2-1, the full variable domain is EADIYQTPRYLVIGTGKKITLECSQTMGHDKMYWYQQDPGMELHLIHYSYGVNSTEKGDLSSESTVSRIRTEHFPLTLESARPSHTSQYLCASSESGRASGRSNEQFFGPGTRLTVL.

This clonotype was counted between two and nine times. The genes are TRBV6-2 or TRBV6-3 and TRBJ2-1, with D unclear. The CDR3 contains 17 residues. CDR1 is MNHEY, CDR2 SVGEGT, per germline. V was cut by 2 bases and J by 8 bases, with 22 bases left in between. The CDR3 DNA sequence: TGTGCCAGCAGTTACGTGGTCGGCGCCCTAGATGGGGATGAGCAGTTCTTC. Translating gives CASSYVVGALDGDEQFF.

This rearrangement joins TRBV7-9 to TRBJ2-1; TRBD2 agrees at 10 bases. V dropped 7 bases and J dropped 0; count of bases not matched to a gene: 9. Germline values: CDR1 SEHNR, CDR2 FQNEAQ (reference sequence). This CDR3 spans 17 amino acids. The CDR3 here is CASTSGTSASSYNEQFF. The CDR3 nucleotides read TGTGCCAGCACTAGCGGGACTAGCGCTAGCTCCTACAATGAGCAGTTCTTC.

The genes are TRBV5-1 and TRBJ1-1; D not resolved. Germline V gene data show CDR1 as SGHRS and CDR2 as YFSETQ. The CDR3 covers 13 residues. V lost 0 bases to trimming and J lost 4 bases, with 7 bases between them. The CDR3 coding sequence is TGCGCCAGCAGCTTGGGTCAGATCACTGAAGCTTTCTTT. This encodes CASSLGQITEAFF.

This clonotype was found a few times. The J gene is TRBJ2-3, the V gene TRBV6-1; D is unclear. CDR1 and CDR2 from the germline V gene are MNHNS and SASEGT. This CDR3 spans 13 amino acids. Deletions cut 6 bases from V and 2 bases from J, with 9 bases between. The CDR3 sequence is CASRLEVTDTQYF. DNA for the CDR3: TGTGCCAGCAGGCTCGAAGTCACAGATACGCAGTATTTT.

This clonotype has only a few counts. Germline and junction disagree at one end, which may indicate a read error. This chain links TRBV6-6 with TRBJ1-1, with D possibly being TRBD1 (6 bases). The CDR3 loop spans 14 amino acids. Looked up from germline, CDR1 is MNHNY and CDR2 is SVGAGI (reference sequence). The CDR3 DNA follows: TGTGCCAGCAGTTACAACCCCTTTAATCGACAGGTCCTCTTT. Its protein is CASSYNPFNRQVLF.

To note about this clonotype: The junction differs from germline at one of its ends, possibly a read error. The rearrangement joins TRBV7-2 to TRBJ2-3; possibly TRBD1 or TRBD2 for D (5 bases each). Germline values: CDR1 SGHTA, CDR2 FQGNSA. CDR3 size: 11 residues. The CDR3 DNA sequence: TGTGCCAGCAGTGATTCAGGGACGAGAAGTTTT. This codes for CASSDSGTRSF.

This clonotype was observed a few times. The DNA of the CDR3 is TGTGCCAGCAGCTCCTCGACAGGGACGAACTACGAGCAGTACTTC. Encoded protein: CASSSSTGTNYEQYF. This chain joins TRBV11-2 and TRBJ2-7, with TRBD1 matching over 7 bases. V shed 4 bases, J shed 3 bases, and the junction held 9 bases outside the gene matches. CDR3 length: 15 amino acids. Per germline, CDR1 SGHAT and CDR2 FQNNGV.

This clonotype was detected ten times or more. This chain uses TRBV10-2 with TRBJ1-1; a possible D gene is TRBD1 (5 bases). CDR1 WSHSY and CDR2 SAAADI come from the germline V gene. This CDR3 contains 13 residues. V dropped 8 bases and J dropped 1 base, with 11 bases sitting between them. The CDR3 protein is CASRLGTNTEAFF. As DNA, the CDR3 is TGCGCCAGCCGTCTGGGGACGAACACTGAAGCTTTCTTT.

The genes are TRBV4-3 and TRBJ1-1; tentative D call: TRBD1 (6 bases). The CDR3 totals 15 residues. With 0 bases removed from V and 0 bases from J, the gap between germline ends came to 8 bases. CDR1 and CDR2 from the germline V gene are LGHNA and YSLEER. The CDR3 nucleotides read TGCGCCAGCAGCCAAGATGGACAGCTGAACACTGAAGCTTTCTTT. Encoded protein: CASSQDGQLNTEAFF.